A selection of T cell receptor beta chains follows, all from one sample in a study of cytomegalovirus exposure and HLA in healthy donors. Libraries were prepared by immunoSEQ multiplex PCR; TCRdb keeps only in-frame clonotypes and omits some of them. The sample has 56,000 or so clones; about 92% are singletons. Sequenced material: PBMCs. Source of these receptors: a woman between 18 and 30 years old in good health and CMV-seropositive. CDR3s include the opening cysteine and the closing phenylalanine or tryptophan. D genes are given only for firm matches. Part of the rows lack a size; the others show once, few, many or a class for expanded clones.

13,TRBV29-1,.,.,TRBJ1-3,CSVQGTFGNTIYF,TGCAGCGTCCAAGGGACATTTGGAAACACCATATATTTT
16,TRBV14,.,.,TRBJ1-3,CASSLRGKSSGNTIYF,TGTGCCAGCAGTCTGCGGGGGAAGAGCTCTGGAAACACCATATATTTT
14,TRBV11-2,.,.,TRBJ2-7,CASSLGYPTYEQYF,TGTGCCAGCAGCTTGGGCTATCCGACCTACGAGCAGTACTTC
11,TRBV20-1,.,.,TRBJ2-7,CKGGGPYEQYF,TGCAAGGGCGGGGGCCCCTACGAGCAGTACTTC
15,TRBV6-4,TRBD1,.,TRBJ2-3,CASSDGGQGGDTQYF,TGTGCCAGCAGTGACGGGGGACAGGGCGGAGATACGCAGTATTTT
13,TRBV6-6,.,.,TRBJ2-5,CASSAPSEETQYF,TGTGCCAGCAGTGCCCCAAGCGAAGAGACCCAGTACTTC
13,TRBV6-1,.,.,TRBJ1-1,CASSAPQGTEAFF,TGTGCCAGCAGTGCACCACAGGGCACTGAAGCTTTCTTT
13,TRBV5-1,.,.,TRBJ2-1,CASSLNQYNEQFF,TGCGCCAGCAGCTTGAATCAGTACAATGAGCAGTTCTTC
16,TRBV7-2,.,.,TRBJ2-1,CASSLEGGGRSNEQFF,TGTGCCAGCAGCTTAGAAGGGGGGGGCAGGAGCAATGAGCAGTTCTTC
13,TRBV4-3,.,.,TRBJ1-2,CASSHAGLYGYTF,TGCGCCAGCAGCCACGCCGGACTGTATGGCTACACCTTC
12,TRBV5-1,.,.,TRBJ1-1,CASSLSGERAFF,TGCGCCAGCAGCTTATCGGGAGAAAGGGCTTTCTTT
15,TRBV28,.,.,TRBJ1-1,CASSLLTGLNTEAFF,TGTGCCAGCAGTTTATTAACAGGGTTGAACACTGAAGCTTTCTTT
13,TRBV18,TRBD1,.,TRBJ1-2,CASSSGQVYGYTF,TGTGCCAGCTCATCGGGACAGGTCTATGGCTACACCTTC
15,TRBV6-1,.,.,TRBJ2-7,CASSDSGPGGYEQYF,TGTGCCAGCAGTGATTCGGGACCTGGGGGGTACGAGCAGTACTTC
14,TRBV5-1,.,.,TRBJ1-1,CASSQTITNTEAFF,TGCGCCAGCAGCCAGACAATTACGAACACTGAAGCTTTTTTT
15,TRBV18,TRBD2,.,TRBJ2-3,CASSPAGGQADTQYF,TGTGCCAGCTCACCGGCGGGGGGGCAGGCAGATACGCAGTATTTT
17,TRBV7-8,TRBD1,.,TRBJ2-5,CASSHTGGTGFGETQYF,TGTGCCAGCAGCCACACAGGGGGTACAGGGTTCGGAGAGACCCAGTACTTC
15,TRBV27,.,.,TRBJ1-1,CASSLRGGSGTEAFF,TGTGCCAGCAGTTTAAGGGGGGGCTCGGGGACTGAAGCTTTCTTT
14,TRBV5-5,.,.,TRBJ2-2,CASSLFLDTGELFF,TGTGCCAGCAGCTTGTTCCTAGACACCGGGGAGCTGTTTTTT
15,TRBV2,TRBD1,.,TRBJ1-4,CASRAPQGENEKLFF,TGTGCCAGCAGGGCCCCACAGGGGGAGAATGAAAAACTGTTTTTT
13,TRBV4-1,.,.,TRBJ2-7,CASSQGDLAARYF,TGCGCCAGCAGCCAAGGTGATTTGGCGGCGCGGTACTTC
14,TRBV11-3,.,.,TRBJ2-6,CASSSVSGANVLTF,TGTGCCAGCAGCTCAGTCTCTGGGGCCAACGTCCTGACTTTC
17,TRBV7-2,TRBD2,.,TRBJ2-3,CASSPDRLAGFADTQYF,TGTGCCAGCAGCCCGGACCGACTAGCGGGGTTTGCAGATACGCAGTATTTT
16,TRBV6-5,.,.,TRBJ2-2,CASSYEGLTNTGELFF,TGTGCCAGCAGTTACGAAGGACTGACGAACACCGGGGAGCTGTTTTTT
13,TRBV7-2,.,.,TRBJ1-2,CASSYRASYGYTF,TGTGCCAGCAGCTACCGCGCGTCCTATGGCTACACCTTC
14,TRBV11-2,.,.,TRBJ1-1,CASSAFLGSTEAFF,TGTGCCAGCAGCGCGTTTCTAGGGAGCACTGAAGCTTTCTTT
14,TRBV19,TRBD1,.,TRBJ1-5,CASSNQGAGQPQHF,TGTGCCAGTAGCAATCAGGGGGCTGGTCAGCCCCAGCATTTT
13,TRBV2,.,.,TRBJ2-7,CASSDGIVREQYF,TGTGCCAGCAGTGACGGGATTGTCCGGGAGCAGTACTTC
14,TRBV4-2,TRBD2,.,TRBJ2-1,CASSRSGFYNEQFF,TGTGCCAGCAGCCGTAGCGGGTTCTACAATGAGCAGTTCTTC
16,TRBV7-9,.,.,TRBJ1-1,CASRPPAGVRNTEAFF,TGTGCCAGCAGGCCTCCGGCGGGGGTGAGGAACACTGAAGCTTTCTTT
13,TRBV7-6,.,.,TRBJ2-5,CASTRGAGETQYF,TGTGCCAGCACCCGGGGGGCTGGGGAGACCCAGTACTTC
16,TRBV10-1,.,once,TRBJ2-2,CASSAWGLLGTGELFF,TGCGCCAGCAGTGCATGGGGGCTTTTGGGGACCGGGGAGCTGTTTTTT
15,TRBV6-6,.,.,TRBJ2-7,CASSYGAGGVYEQYF,TGTGCCAGCAGTTACGGCGCAGGAGGGGTCTACGAGCAGTACTTC
13,TRBV7-9,.,few,TRBJ2-7,CASSRDNSYEQYF,TGTGCCAGCAGCAGGGACAACTCCTACGAGCAGTACTTC
14,TRBV30,.,.,TRBJ1-1,CAWGAGGTSTEAFF,TGTGCCTGGGGGGCGGGGGGCACAAGCACTGAAGCTTTCTTT
17,TRBV4-1,TRBD1,.,TRBJ1-2,CASSLIGQGVSNYGYTF,TGCGCCAGCAGCCTAATCGGACAGGGCGTCTCTAACTATGGCTACACCTTC
12,TRBV6-5,.,.,TRBJ1-1,CASSYPLTEAFF,TGTGCCAGCAGTTACCCCCTCACTGAAGCTTTCTTT
14,TRBV7-9,TRBD1,.,TRBJ1-2,CASSLDGTAYGYTF,TGTGCCAGCAGCTTAGATGGGACAGCCTATGGCTACACCTTC
17,TRBV30,.,.,TRBJ2-6,CAWSVPYSSSGANVLTF,TGTGCCTGGAGTGTACCATACAGCTCCTCTGGGGCCAACGTCCTGACTTTC
13,TRBV10-3,.,.,TRBJ2-1,CAIRTGSYNEQFF,TGTGCCATCAGGACCGGGAGCTACAATGAGCAGTTCTTC
14,TRBV28,.,.,TRBJ1-4,CASRGNRDLEKLFF,TGTGCCAGCAGGGGAAACAGGGATCTTGAAAAACTGTTTTTT
12,TRBV11-2,.,medium-sized,TRBJ2-2,CASSFELRGLFF,TGTGCCAGCAGCTTCGAGCTCCGGGGGCTGTTTTTT
15,TRBV7-9,.,.,TRBJ1-1,CASSPGEGVNYEAFF,TGTGCCAGCAGCCCCGGGGAGGGGGTGAACTACGAAGCTTTCTTT
14,TRBV6-1,TRBD1,once,TRBJ1-2,CASSKDRVNYGYTF,TGTGCCAGCAGCAAAGACAGGGTAAACTATGGCTACACCTTC
15,TRBV30,TRBD1,.,TRBJ1-5,CAWSVDRAEGQPQHF,TGTGCCTGGAGTGTGGACAGGGCGGAAGGTCAGCCCCAGCATTTT
17,TRBV27,TRBD1,.,TRBJ2-2,CASSSSSGTGATGELFF,TGTGCCAGCAGTTCCTCGTCAGGGACAGGGGCCACCGGGGAGCTGTTTTTT
14,TRBV5-8,.,.,TRBJ2-7,CASSYPGDRYEQYF,TGTGCCAGCAGCTACCCGGGAGATCGCTACGAGCAGTACTTC
15,TRBV11-2,.,.,TRBJ1-2,CASSTPAGSRSGYTF,TGTGCCAGCAGCACACCAGCCGGGTCCCGGAGTGGCTACACCTTC
15,TRBV11-2,.,.,TRBJ2-1,CASSPLRGSYNEQFF,TGTGCCAGCAGCCCGCTGCGGGGCTCCTACAATGAGCAGTTCTTC